This passage covers 18 T cell receptor beta chains from one sample sequenced in a study of cytomegalovirus exposure and HLA in healthy donors. The study ran its PCR with 60 Vbeta and 13 Jbeta primers. The method was immunoSEQ multiplex PCR; TCRdb's version includes in-frame clones alone and lacks a portion of them. The table lists about 150,000 clones, under 80% of them singletons. The sequenced sample was PBMCs. Receptors originate from a man between 18 and 29 years old in good health and CMV-seropositive.

In nucleotides, the CDR3 is TGTGCCAGCAGCCAAGGACTAGCGTCGATCCAAGAGACCCAGTACTTC. It translates to CASSQGLASIQETQYF. The V and J genes are TRBV7-9 and TRBJ2-5, with TRBD2 matching over 9 bases. The CDR3 contains 16 residues. The V and J ends lost 5 bases and 1 base, in that order; junction bases with no gene match: 8. Germline V gene lookup returns CDR1 SEHNR and CDR2 FQNEAQ (reference sequence).

The chain is built from TRBV29-1 and TRBJ2-7; 9 nucleotides align to TRBD2. Germline loops: CDR1 SQVTM, CDR2 ANQGSEA. The V and J ends lost 7 bases and 2 bases, in that order; junction bases with no gene match: 6. The CDR3 totals 13 residues. The CDR3 region has the DNA TGCAGCGAGAGCGGGAGGCGAACCTACGAGCAGTACTTC. This gives the protein CSESGRRTYEQYF.

The V gene is TRBV6-1, the J gene TRBJ2-7; D gene unclear. From germline, CDR1 is MNHNS and CDR2 SASEGT. Trimming took off 1 base at V and 3 bases at J, with 7 bases between the two ends. The CDR3 is 13 residues long. Written as DNA, the CDR3 is TGTGCCAGCAGTGAAGTTTCCATCTACGAGCAGTACTTC. Translating gives CASSEVSIYEQYF.

In regard to this clone: A read error may produce the germline difference seen at one junction end. This chain connects TRBV4-2 to TRBJ2-2, with TRBD1 as a possible D gene (6 bases). CDR1 is LGHNA, CDR2 YNFKEQ, per germline. CDR3 length: 15 amino acids. CDR3 region: CASSQDRDRTGELFF. The CDR3 DNA is TGTGCCAGCAGTCAAGACAGAGACAGGACCGGGGAGCTGTTTTTT.

This clone turned up a few times. J is TRBJ1-5 and V is TRBV6-5; D is uncertain. The V gene lost 6 bases and the J gene lost 7 bases, with 16 bases spanning the gap. CDR1 is MNHEY, CDR2 SVGAGI, per germline. The CDR3 has 14 amino acids. The CDR3 region is CASRGRTAGQPQHF. CDR3 nucleotide sequence: TGTGCCAGCAGGGGTAGGACTGCGGGGCAGCCCCAGCATTTT.

This clone occurred a few times. The chain recombines TRBV5-1 with TRBJ2-7; tentative D call: TRBD2 (6 bases). Looked up from germline, CDR1 is SGHRS and CDR2 is YFSETQ. V gave up 4 bases and J gave up 2 bases, with 19 bases separating them. The CDR3 is 16 amino acids. This CDR3 reads CASSPDIGLATYEQYF. The CDR3 DNA reads as TGCGCCAGCAGCCCAGATATAGGTCTAGCGACCTACGAGCAGTACTTC. The full variable domain, rest sourced from reference TRBV5-1 and TRBJ2-7, is KAGVTQTPRYLIKTRGQQVTLSCSPISGHRSVSWYQQTPGQGLQFLFEYFSETQRNKGNFPGRFSGRQFSNSRSEMNVSTLELGDSALYLCASSPDIGLATYEQYFGPGTRLTVT.

The chain has TRBV27 and TRBJ2-7; 10 bases fit TRBD2. This CDR3 contains 15 residues. CDR1 and CDR2 from the germline V gene are MNHEY and SMNVEV (reference sequence). V trimming: 6 bases; J trimming: 0 bases; junction bases outside the gene matches: 5. CDR3: CASRPSSGSSYEQYF. CDR3 coding DNA: TGTGCCAGCAGGCCCTCTAGCGGGAGCTCCTACGAGCAGTACTTC.

The V call is TRBV5-6, the J call TRBJ2-7; D not resolved. V was shortened by 3 bases and J by 4 bases, with 11 bases between the two germline ends. This CDR3 comprises 13 residues. The V gene's germline CDR1 is SGHDT and CDR2 YYEEEE. The CDR3 here is CASSSGRNYEQYF. The CDR3 DNA sequence: TGTGCCAGCAGCTCAGGCAGAAATTACGAGCAGTACTTC.

This sequence joins TRBV6-6 and TRBJ1-4; maybe TRBD1 (5 bases). Germline CDR1 reads MNHNY; CDR2 reads SVGAGI (reference sequence). This CDR3 is built from 15 residues. Trimming removed 0 bases at V and 8 bases at J, with 13 bases between. The CDR3 bases are TGTGCCAGCAGTTACTCAGGGGCAGATGGGGAAAAACTGTTTTTT. Protein sequence: CASSYSGADGEKLFF.

This clone was observed a handful of times. The chain is built from TRBV29-1 and TRBJ2-3, with 7 bases matching TRBD1. V was pared by 4 bases and J by 3 bases, with 1 base of the junction left unmatched. The CDR3 length is 12 residues. The germline gives CDR1 SQVTM, CDR2 ANQGSEA. The CDR3 region is CSVGTGTDTQYF. In nucleotides, the CDR3 is TGCAGCGTTGGGACAGGAACAGATACGCAGTATTTT.

The sample holds a few counts of this clone. The rearrangement links TRBV2 to TRBJ2-2, with no clear D. With 5 bases removed from V and 6 bases from J, the gap between germline ends came to 4 bases. The germline V gene has CDR1 SNHLY and CDR2 FYNNEI. The CDR3 contains 11 residues. In DNA form, the CDR3 reads TGTGCCAGCAGTCGGGCCGGGGAGCTGTTTTTT. This codes for CASSRAGELFF.

This clone was found once. The chain couples TRBV25-1 to TRBJ2-3; 7 bases are a match to TRBD2. V gave up 5 bases and J gave up 2 bases; unmatched junction bases: 7. The germline CDR1 and CDR2 sequences are MGHDK and SYGVNS. The CDR3 runs to 15 residues. For the CDR3, the DNA is TGTGCCAGCAGTACCATGGGGGGGATCACAGATACGCAGTATTTT. Translating it yields CASSTMGGITDTQYF.

The chain has TRBV29-1 and TRBJ1-3; 7 bases align to TRBD1. The germline gives CDR1 SQVTM, CDR2 ANQGSEA. The CDR3 totals 15 residues. V lost 5 bases, J lost 2 bases, and 9 bases stayed unmatched. This CDR3 is CSVPEEGGTGNTIYF. CDR3 DNA sequence: TGCAGCGTTCCGGAGGAAGGGGGCACTGGAAACACCATATATTTT.

V usage is TRBV28 and J usage is TRBJ2-2; 11 bases line up with TRBD2. This CDR3 has 19 residues. CDR1 MDHEN and CDR2 SYDVKM come from the germline V gene. J lost 5 bases, V lost 3 bases, and 14 bases had no gene match. The CDR3: CASSLSGTSGTQGTGELFF. For the CDR3, the DNA is TGTGCCAGCAGTTTGTCCGGGACTAGCGGAACCCAGGGGACCGGGGAGCTGTTTTTT.

V and J are TRBV6-1 and TRBJ2-7; a weak D match, TRBD2 (5 bases). The CDR3 consists of 13 residues. Germline CDR1 is MNHNS and CDR2 is SASEGT. Trimming cost V 8 bases and J 2 bases, with 13 bases left between them. The chain's CDR3 is CASLTRTAYEQYF. The CDR3 DNA reads as TGTGCCAGCTTAACAAGGACTGCCTACGAGCAGTACTTC.

V usage is TRBV29-1 and J usage is TRBJ2-7, with TRBD1 identical over 8 bases. Trimming removed 0 bases from V and 3 bases from J; junction bases left unmatched: 7. The CDR3 contains 15 residues. Looked up from germline, CDR1 is SQVTM and CDR2 is ANQGSEA. The DNA for the CDR3 is TGCAGCGTTGAAGAAGGAGGACAGGGTTTCTACGAGCAGTACTTC. Its translation: CSVEEGGQGFYEQYF.

This clone was observed a few times. Other DNA sequences in the same sample also yield this CDR3. V gene TRBV7-9 combines with J gene TRBJ2-7; possibly TRBD2 for D (5 bases). Trimming stripped 5 bases from V and 3 bases from J, with 8 bases between. Germline V CDR1 and CDR2: SEHNR, FQNEAQ (reference sequence). The CDR3 has 12 amino acids. This chain's CDR3 is CASSPRGYEQYF. In DNA, the CDR3 is TGTGCCAGCAGCCCCCGGGGCTACGAGCAGTACTTC. The whole variable domain, filled in from reference TRBV7-9 and TRBJ2-7, reads DTGVSQNPRHKITKRGQNVTFRCDPISEHNRLYWYRQTLGQGPEFLTYFQNEAQLEKSRLLSDRFSAERPKGSFSTLEIQRTEQGDSAMYLCASSPRGYEQYFGPGTRLTVT.

The V gene is TRBV15, the J gene TRBJ2-4; a weak D match, TRBD1 (5 bases). The CDR3 extends over 13 amino acids. Germline V gives CDR1 LNHNV, CDR2 YYDKDF (reference sequence). V lost 3 bases and J lost 6, with 9 bases in between. CDR3 sequence: CATSSMGLNIQYF. The CDR3 bases are TGTGCCACCAGCAGTATGGGGCTAAACATTCAGTACTTC.